The 29 T cell receptor beta chains given below trace back to one sample, sequenced in a study of shared clonotypes between healthy human individuals. Clones were read by immunoSEQ multiplex PCR, and TCRdb kept only the in-frame ones, dropping some. The table shows a few million clones, with about 92% occurring only once. Sequencing was performed on naive CD4+ T cells sorted from blood. Documented subset: CD45RA+ positively selected. Receptors originate from a man between 18 and 29 years old in good health.

The chain recombines TRBV5-1 with TRBJ2-2, with 8 bases identical to TRBD1. Germline-derived CDR1 and CDR2 are SGHRS and YFSETQ. This CDR3 has 15 amino acids. With V trimmed by 4 bases and J by 1 base, 3 bases remained unmatched. The CDR3 spells CASSMDRENTGELFF. DNA for the CDR3: TGCGCCAGCAGCATGGACAGGGAGAACACCGGGGAGCTGTTTTTT. The full variable domain, with the rest looked up from reference TRBV5-1 and TRBJ2-2, is KAGVTQTPRYLIKTRGQQVTLSCSPISGHRSVSWYQQTPGQGLQFLFEYFSETQRNKGNFPGRFSGRQFSNSRSEMNVSTLELGDSALYLCASSMDRENTGELFFGEGSRLTVL.

The chain employs TRBV5-1 and TRBJ1-2, with 8 bases matching TRBD1. Trimming took 4 bases from V and 2 from J; bases not matched to a gene: 7. Germline V gene data show CDR1 as SGHRS and CDR2 as YFSETQ. The CDR3 covers 15 residues. For the CDR3, the DNA is TGCGCCAGCAGCCCGGGGGACAGGAGAAACTATGGCTACACCTTC. This translates into CASSPGDRRNYGYTF. The full variable domain, rest sourced from reference TRBV5-1 and TRBJ1-2, is KAGVTQTPRYLIKTRGQQVTLSCSPISGHRSVSWYQQTPGQGLQFLFEYFSETQRNKGNFPGRFSGRQFSNSRSEMNVSTLELGDSALYLCASSPGDRRNYGYTFGSGTRLTVV.

The gene calls are TRBV7-2 and TRBJ2-5, with TRBD1 identical over 8 bases. V lost 3 bases, J lost 4 bases, and 10 bases stayed unmatched. CDR1 SGHTA and CDR2 FQGNSA come from the germline V gene. The CDR3 length is 16 residues. The chain's CDR3 is CASSFFQGALGETQYF. CDR3 nucleotide sequence: TGTGCCAGCAGCTTCTTTCAGGGGGCGCTAGGAGAGACCCAGTACTTC.

The V gene is TRBV18, the J gene TRBJ2-7; no clear D. The V gene's germline CDR1 is KGHSH and CDR2 LQKENI. Trimming cost V 2 bases and J 0 bases, with 8 bases left between them. The CDR3 is 14 amino acids. CDR3 DNA: TGTGCCAGCTCACCAGTGGCAAACTCCTACGAGCAGTACTTC. Its translation: CASSPVANSYEQYF. Full variable domain (outside the CDR3, taken from reference TRBV18 and TRBJ2-7): NAGVMQNPRHLVRRRGQEARLRCSPMKGHSHVYWYRQLPEEGLKFMVYLQKENIIDESGMPKERFSAEFPKEGPSILRIQQVVRGDSAAYFCASSPVANSYEQYFGPGTRLTVT.

This chain links TRBV10-3 with TRBJ2-5, with D possibly called TRBD1 or TRBD2 (5 bases each). The CDR3 has 15 residues. CDR1 is ENHRY, CDR2 SYGVKD, per germline. V was clipped by 3 bases and J by 5 bases, with 16 bases between them. CDR3 DNA: TGTGCCATCAGTGATCCGGGACGGTCCGGGGAGACCCAGTACTTC. Translated, it gives CAISDPGRSGETQYF.

This clone has just one count. The chain has TRBV2 and TRBJ2-1; D unclear. Trimming stripped 3 bases from V and 7 bases from J, with 10 bases between. Germline V gene data show CDR1 as SNHLY and CDR2 as FYNNEI. This CDR3 is built from 13 residues. CDR3 sequence (DNA): TGTGCCAGCAGTGACTGGTCGAAGAATGAGCAGTTCTTC. Its protein is CASSDWSKNEQFF. Supplemented by reference TRBV2 and TRBJ2-1, the full variable domain reads EPEVTQTPSHQVTQMGQEVILRCVPISNHLYFYWYRQILGQKVEFLVSFYNNEISEKSEIFDDQFSVERPDGSNFTLKIRSTKLEDSAMYFCASSDWSKNEQFFGPGTRLTVL.

V is TRBV6-6 and J is TRBJ2-7; 10 bases align to TRBD2. With V trimmed by 2 bases and J by 4 bases, 8 bases remained unmatched. CDR1 and CDR2 from the germline V gene are MNHNY and SVGAGI (reference sequence). The CDR3 is made up of 16 amino acids. The CDR3 loop reads CASSYAPKREGYEQYF. The CDR3 coding sequence is TGTGCCAGCAGTTACGCCCCCAAGCGGGAGGGTTACGAGCAGTACTTC.

Details on this clone: The same CDR3 is also encoded by other DNA sequences in this sample. The chain is built from TRBV11-3 and TRBJ2-5; TRBD1 agrees at 9 bases. The CDR3 length is 14 residues. Trimming took 5 bases from V and 3 from J; bases not matched to a gene: 4. In germline, CDR1 is SGHNT, CDR2 YENEEA. The DNA for the CDR3 is TGTGCCAGCAGCCTAAGGACAGGGGAAGAGACCCAGTACTTC. This encodes CASSLRTGEETQYF.

This chain connects TRBV30 to TRBJ1-2; D gene uncertain. This CDR3 contains 11 residues. Germline V gene sequence: CDR1 GTSNPN, CDR2 SVGIG (reference sequence). Trimming removed 5 bases at V and 4 bases at J, with 8 bases between. The CDR3, as DNA: TGTGCCTGGTCCGGAGTCTATGGCTACACCTTC. Translated: CAWSGVYGYTF.

V usage is TRBV7-9 and J usage is TRBJ1-2, with D possibly TRBD1 on 6 matching bases. The germline V and J ends were trimmed by 5 bases and 8 bases, with 21 bases remaining between them. CDR3 length: 15 residues. Germline-derived CDR1 and CDR2 are SEHNR and FQNEAQ (reference sequence). The DNA for the CDR3 is TGTGCCAGCAGCCTGAGGGGGGGCGCGAACATCGGCTACACCTTC. Translating it yields CASSLRGGANIGYTF.

The V call is TRBV30, the J call TRBJ2-5; unclear D gene. The germline V gene encodes CDR1 GTSNPN and CDR2 SVGIG (reference sequence). The CDR3 is made up of 15 amino acids. V was clipped by 3 bases and J by 1 base, with 15 bases between them. The CDR3 DNA follows: TGTGCCTGGAGCCCCCCAGGTCCCGCCCAAGAGACCCAGTACTTC. Protein sequence: CAWSPPGPAQETQYF. Full variable domain (remainder filled in from reference TRBV30 and TRBJ2-5): SQTIHQWPATLVQPVGSPLSLECTVEGTSNPNLYWYRQAAGRGLQLLFYSVGIGQISSEVPQNLSASRPQDRQFILSSKKLLLSDSGFYLCAWSPPGPAQETQYFGPGTRLLVL.

The V call is TRBV15, the J call TRBJ2-2; no firm D call. Per the germline V gene, CDR1 is LNHNV and CDR2 is YYDKDF (reference sequence). The V and J ends lost 5 bases and 7 bases respectively, with 8 bases between them. The length of the CDR3 is 12 residues. For the CDR3, the DNA is TGTGCCACCAGCGTTGGCTACGGGGAGCTGTTTTTT. Translating it yields CATSVGYGELFF. The variable domain in full, completed from reference TRBV15 and TRBJ2-2, reads DAMVIQNPRYQVTQFGKPVTLSCSQTLNHNVMYWYQQKSSQAPKLLFHYYDKDFNNEADTPDNFQSRRPNTSFCFLDIRSPGLGDTAMYLCATSVGYGELFFGEGSRLTVL.

The chain has TRBV7-9 and TRBJ2-7; D is possibly TRBD1 (5 bases). The CDR3 contains 15 residues. The V end was cut by 0 bases, the J end by 4 bases, with 13 bases between. The germline V gene encodes CDR1 SEHNR and CDR2 FQNEAQ (reference sequence). The CDR3 DNA follows: TGTGCCAGCAGCTTAGCGTCGGGCCAGGGATACGAGCAGTACTTC. It codes for CASSLASGQGYEQYF.

The V gene is TRBV15, the J gene TRBJ1-1; D not certain. The CDR3 runs to 14 residues. The V end was cut by 0 bases, the J end by 6 bases, with 11 bases between. In germline, CDR1 is LNHNV, CDR2 YYDKDF (reference sequence). The CDR3 coding sequence is TGTGCCACCAGCAGAGATCTCATTGGGTCTGAAGCTTTCTTT. Encoded protein: CATSRDLIGSEAFF.

The rearrangement links TRBV9 to TRBJ1-4; the match to TRBD1 covers 7 bases. V shed 2 bases, J shed 5 bases, and the junction held 3 bases outside the gene matches. CDR3 length equals 14 residues. Germline V gene data show CDR1 as SGDLS and CDR2 as YYNGEE. The CDR3 loop reads CASSVGGQNEKLFF. In DNA, the CDR3 is TGTGCCAGCAGCGTGGGGGGACAGAATGAAAAACTGTTTTTT.

The table lists this clone with a few counts. Within the sample, other DNA sequences also encode this same CDR3. The chain employs TRBV28 and TRBJ1-5; no reliable D call. Germline V gene sequence: CDR1 MDHEN, CDR2 SYDVKM. V lost 3 bases and J 1 base, leaving 4 bases between the germline ends. The CDR3 is 13 residues long. The CDR3: CASSLGSNQPQHF. CDR3 coding DNA: TGTGCCAGCAGTTTGGGAAGCAATCAGCCCCAGCATTTT.

This clone is a singleton in its sample. V gene TRBV30 combines with J gene TRBJ1-1; D ambiguous. Germline CDR1 is GTSNPN and CDR2 is SVGIG (reference sequence). Deletions cut 1 base from V and 5 bases from J, with 11 bases between. The CDR3 is made up of 13 amino acids. This chain's CDR3 is CAWSGIFGTEAFF. The CDR3 DNA is TGTGCCTGGAGTGGTATATTTGGAACTGAAGCTTTCTTT.

This chain links TRBV5-1 with TRBJ1-1; no definite D call. Germline V gene data show CDR1 as SGHRS and CDR2 as YFSETQ. V was cut by 1 base and J by 4 bases, with 8 bases left in between. This CDR3 comprises 13 residues. CDR3 DNA: TGCGCCAGCAGCTTGATGGGAGTCACTGAAGCTTTCTTT. It translates to CASSLMGVTEAFF.

Turning to this clone: Different DNA sequences within this sample yield the same CDR3. The V and J genes are TRBV6-5 and TRBJ2-7, with 7 bases matching TRBD1. With 5 bases clipped from V and 2 bases from J, the junction kept 3 bases outside the gene matches. Germline CDR1 and CDR2: MNHEY and SVGAGI. The CDR3 spans 13 residues. CDR3 sequence (DNA): TGTGCCAGCAGTCGACAGGGAACCTACGAGCAGTACTTC. It codes for CASSRQGTYEQYF.

Only one count was recorded for this clone. The chain employs TRBV27 and TRBJ1-1, with D unresolved. The germline CDR1 and CDR2 sequences are MNHEY and SMNVEV (reference sequence). Trimming shortened V by 8 bases and J by 3 bases, and 10 bases separated the two germline ends. The CDR3 is 12 residues long. The CDR3 coding sequence is TGTGCCAGCCGGGGAATTTACACTGAAGCTTTCTTT. Amino acids: CASRGIYTEAFF.

The V gene is TRBV5-8, the J gene TRBJ2-7; unclear D gene. The CDR3 is 14 amino acids. Germline assignment: CDR1 SGHTS and CDR2 YDEGEE. The V and J ends lost 0 bases and 2 bases respectively, with 9 bases between them. CDR3 sequence: CASSLGHAAYEQYF. The DNA of the CDR3 is TGTGCCAGCAGCTTGGGACACGCGGCCTACGAGCAGTACTTC.

This chain uses TRBV25-1 with TRBJ2-1, with D possibly TRBD2 on 7 matching bases. The CDR3 length is 15 residues. Trimming took off 0 bases at V and 9 bases at J, with 15 bases between the two ends. The germline CDR1 and CDR2 sequences are MGHDK and SYGVNS. The DNA for the CDR3 is TGTGCCAGCAGTGAATATAAAGGGGGGGCTTCTGAGCAGTTCTTC. Its protein product is CASSEYKGGASEQFF.

The gene calls are TRBV5-4 and TRBJ1-2; no clear D gene. The CDR3 sequence is 13 residues long. Trimming stripped 0 bases from V and 4 bases from J, with 7 bases between. Germline values: CDR1 SGHNT, CDR2 YYREEE (reference sequence). The CDR3 DNA reads as TGTGCCAGCAGCTTGGGAGAGGGCTATGGCTACACCTTC. Protein: CASSLGEGYGYTF.

The rearrangement joins TRBV30 to TRBJ2-5; D possibly corresponds to TRBD2 (7 bases). CDR1 and CDR2 from the germline V gene are GTSNPN and SVGIG (reference sequence). CDR3 length: 15 amino acids. V was shortened by 0 bases and J by 11 bases, with 22 bases between the two germline ends. The CDR3 spells CAWSVLVGGAAEQYF. CDR3 nucleotide sequence: TGTGCCTGGAGTGTACTAGTAGGGGGGGCTGCGGAGCAGTACTTC.

This clone was seen only once. This sample includes further DNA sequences coding for the same CDR3. The chain recombines TRBV15 with TRBJ2-7; 8 bases are shared with TRBD2. V lost 2 bases, J lost 2 bases, and 2 bases stayed unmatched. CDR1 and CDR2 (germline): LNHNV, YYDKDF (reference sequence). The CDR3 runs 14 residues. This chain's CDR3 is CATSRSGGTYEQYF. The CDR3 region has the DNA TGTGCCACCAGCAGAAGCGGGGGAACCTACGAGCAGTACTTC.

This rearrangement joins TRBV7-2 to TRBJ1-1; D unclear. Germline V gene sequence: CDR1 SGHTA, CDR2 FQGNSA. Trimming took off 7 bases at V and 5 bases at J, with 8 bases between the two ends. CDR3 length: 11 amino acids. The DNA of the CDR3 is TGTGCCAGCAAGCCGAGGACTGAAGCTTTCTTT. It translates to CASKPRTEAFF.

The V and J genes are TRBV4-1 and TRBJ2-3; no firm D call. V was shortened by 0 bases and J by 1 base, with 14 bases between the two germline ends. Germline CDR1 is MGHRA and CDR2 is YSYEKL. This CDR3 is 17 amino acids long. For the CDR3, the DNA is TGCGCCAGCAGCCAAGAGACCAGGCAGGACCGCACAGATACGCAGTATTTT. It specifies CASSQETRQDRTDTQYF.

The chain couples TRBV18 to TRBJ2-2; D is possibly TRBD1 (5 bases). The CDR3 contains 13 residues. Germline V gene sequence: CDR1 KGHSH, CDR2 LQKENI. Trimming stripped 3 bases from V and 5 bases from J, with 7 bases between. CDR3 sequence: CASSPGQTGELFF. In DNA form, the CDR3 reads TGTGCCAGCTCACCCGGACAAACCGGGGAGCTGTTTTTT.

The rearrangement joins TRBV19 to TRBJ2-4, with D tentatively TRBD2 (6 bases). The V end was cut by 5 bases, the J end by 6 bases, with 20 bases between. CDR1 and CDR2 (germline): LNHDA, SQIVND (reference sequence). There are 16 residues in the CDR3. CDR3 sequence (DNA): TGTGCCAGTAGTGGTGGGCTGTACGGGAGCGGAAACATTCAGTACTTC. Amino acids: CASSGGLYGSGNIQYF.